These 17 T cell receptor beta chains originate from one sample sequenced in a study of T-cell reconstitution after alpha-beta-depleted transplantation in children. A TCRbeta library incorporating unique molecular identifiers was prepared. In TCRdb, the PCR reads were re-called with MiXCR into one record per CDR3 protein. The sample includes under 140,000 distinct CDR3 sequences, about 9.4% seen only once; the top ten take about 7.3%. This sample comprised PBMCs from the stem cell graft donor, obtained from the stem cell graft. The receptors come from a human donor who donated a stem cell graft to a child with acute lymphoblastic leukemia.

This clonotype was detected many times. This chain links TRBV28 with TRBJ1-2; D ambiguous. V lost 3 bases and J lost 1, with 12 bases in between. Looked up from germline, CDR1 is MDHEN and CDR2 is SYDVKM. CDR3 length: 15 amino acids. CDR3 DNA sequence: TGTGCCAGCAGTTTTGTGCGACCCTTTAACTATGGCTACACCTTC. Translated: CASSFVRPFNYGYTF.

This clonotype was seen at least ten times. V and J are TRBV3-1 and TRBJ2-2; D gene unclear. The CDR3 is 15 amino acids. The V and J ends lost 1 base and 5 bases respectively, with 11 bases between them. The germline V gene encodes CDR1 LGHDT and CDR2 YNNKEL (reference sequence). The DNA for the CDR3 is TGTGCCAGCAGCCAAGTCGCCCGCTGGACCGGGGAGCTGTTTTTT. Amino acids: CASSQVARWTGELFF.

V and J are TRBV19 and TRBJ1-5, with 7 bases that match TRBD1. Germline CDR1 and CDR2: LNHDA and SQIVND (reference sequence). The CDR3 runs to 16 residues. V lost 9 bases, J lost 2 bases, and 13 bases stayed unmatched. CDR3 amino acids: CASRTWGQGGNQPQHF. For the CDR3, the DNA is TGTGCCAGCAGGACTTGGGGGCAGGGGGGCAATCAGCCCCAGCATTTT.

The table lists this clonotype with a few counts. A read error may explain this, as a much larger clone is one base away. The chain uses TRBV10-2 and TRBJ2-4, with TRBD1 matching 7 bases. Germline-derived CDR1 and CDR2 are WSHSY and SAAADI. The CDR3 loop spans 14 amino acids. As DNA, the CDR3 is TGCGCCAGCAGAGGGGACAGAAGAAAAAACAGTCAGTACTTC. This encodes CASRGDRRKNSQYF.

V is TRBV5-1 and J is TRBJ2-7; 9 bases line up with TRBD2. The CDR3 sequence is 16 residues long. V lost 0 bases, J lost 2 bases, and 6 bases stayed unmatched. The germline CDR1 and CDR2 sequences are SGHRS and YFSETQ. CDR3 in DNA: TGCGCCAGCAGCTTGGGGGTCGGGACTAGCACCTACGAGCAGTACTTC. This sequence encodes CASSLGVGTSTYEQYF.

The CDR3 nucleotides read TGTGCTAGTGGTTTCGGAGTTAATGTGGAGACCCAGTACTTC. This encodes CASGFGVNVETQYF. This rearrangement joins TRBV12-5 to TRBJ2-5; D gene uncertain. Germline values: CDR1 LGHNT, CDR2 FRNRAP. The V end was cut by 3 bases, the J end by 5 bases, with 13 bases between. This CDR3 is built from 14 residues.

This clonotype was seen more than once but under ten times. The chain couples TRBV6-2 or TRBV6-3 to TRBJ2-3; 13 nucleotides agree with TRBD2. CDR3 size: 18 residues. J lost 8 bases, V lost 4 bases, and 15 bases had no gene match. Germline values: CDR1 MNHEY, CDR2 SVGEGT. The CDR3 reads CASSFRTSGGSEARTQYF. The CDR3 nucleotides read TGTGCCAGCAGTTTTCGGACTAGCGGGGGCTCGGAGGCCCGTACGCAGTATTTT.

This clonotype was observed at least ten times. The rearrangement uses TRBV5-1 and TRBJ1-6; D is undetermined. Deletions cut 3 bases from V and 0 bases from J, with 4 bases between. CDR3 length: 14 amino acids. Germline CDR1 SGHRS, CDR2 YFSETQ. CDR3 sequence reads: CASSSSSYNSPLHF. The CDR3 nucleotides are TGCGCCAGCAGCTCAAGCTCCTATAATTCACCCCTCCACTTT.

This clonotype came up many times. The chain links TRBV7-2 to TRBJ1-4, with 8 bases that match TRBD1. Unmatched junction bases numbered 5, after V lost 4 bases and J lost 4 bases. CDR3 length: 15 residues. Germline assignment: CDR1 SGHTA and CDR2 FQGNSA. CDR3 protein: CASSSQGAGNEKLFF. CDR3 in DNA: TGTGCCAGCAGCTCTCAGGGGGCCGGTAATGAAAAACTGTTTTTT.

This clonotype was observed at least ten times. The gene calls are TRBV4-3 and TRBJ2-1; D may be TRBD1 (5 bases). V was clipped by 0 bases and J by 6 bases, with 15 bases between them. Per the germline V gene, CDR1 is LGHNA and CDR2 is YSLEER. This CDR3 is built from 16 residues. Written as DNA, the CDR3 is TGCGCCAGCAGCCAAGAGAGCAGGGTTTGGGGCAATGAGCAGTTCTTC. Amino acids: CASSQESRVWGNEQFF.

V and J are TRBV30 and TRBJ1-1; maybe TRBD1 (6 bases). The CDR3 is made up of 13 amino acids. The germline V gene encodes CDR1 GTSNPN and CDR2 SVGIG (reference sequence). With 3 bases removed from V and 0 bases from J, the gap between germline ends came to 8 bases. The CDR3 region is CAWRQGMNTEAFF. DNA of the CDR3: TGTGCCTGGAGACAGGGCATGAACACTGAAGCTTTCTTT.

This clonotype occurred a few times. The V gene is TRBV4-3, the J gene TRBJ1-6, with D unresolved. CDR3 length: 14 amino acids. Germline V CDR1 and CDR2: LGHNA, YSLEER. The V end lost 1 base, the J end lost 11 bases, and 12 bases lay between the germline ends. The CDR3 loop is CASSQGLLLAPLHF. The CDR3 DNA sequence: TGCGCCAGCAGCCAAGGGCTTCTTCTGGCACCCCTCCACTTT.

This clonotype was found many times. The chain joins TRBV6-6 to TRBJ2-1; D not certain. The CDR3 is made up of 12 amino acids. Trimming pared 5 bases from V and 6 bases from J, leaving 8 bases between. Germline lookup yields CDR1 MNHNY and CDR2 SVGAGI (reference sequence). The CDR3 loop is CASSPGPNEQFF. The CDR3 DNA follows: TGTGCCAGCAGTCCCGGGCCCAATGAGCAGTTCTTC.

This clonotype was recorded at least ten times. The chain carries TRBV7-2 and TRBJ1-2, with D tentatively TRBD1 (6 bases). Germline CDR1 SGHTA, CDR2 FQGNSA. V lost 4 bases to trimming and J lost 14 bases, with 14 bases between them. This CDR3 contains 11 residues. The CDR3 reads CASSSSGTKTF. The DNA for the CDR3 is TGTGCCAGCAGCTCCTCCGGGACAAAAACCTTC.

This clonotype was recorded at least ten times. The rearrangement links TRBV7-8 to TRBJ1-1; TRBD1 is a possible D gene (6 bases). Trimming took 4 bases from V and 2 from J, leaving 11 bases between them. The germline gives CDR1 SGHVS, CDR2 FQNEAQ. This CDR3 is built from 14 residues. The CDR3 loop reads CASSSNRVNTEAFF. CDR3 sequence (DNA): TGTGCCAGCAGCTCAAACAGGGTCAACACTGAAGCTTTCTTT.

This clonotype was counted at least ten times. The chain joins TRBV6-4 to TRBJ1-2, with 8 bases identical to TRBD1. CDR1 and CDR2 from the germline V gene are MRHNA and SNTAGT. V shed 2 bases and J 3 bases; nucleotides not matched to a gene: 5. The CDR3 consists of 15 residues. The CDR3 protein is CASSDTAGGHYGYTF. CDR3 DNA: TGTGCCAGCAGTGACACGGCAGGGGGCCACTATGGCTACACCTTC.

This clonotype was counted at least ten times. The V gene is TRBV4-3, the J gene TRBJ2-3, with TRBD1 matching 12 bases. V trimming: 1 base; J trimming: 6 bases; junction bases outside the gene matches: 5. CDR3 length: 16 residues. The V gene's germline CDR1 is LGHNA and CDR2 YSLEER. CDR3 protein: CASSQGGQGARDTQYF. DNA of the CDR3: TGCGCCAGCAGCCAAGGGGGACAGGGGGCTCGGGATACGCAGTATTTT.